This paragraph covers one TCR beta chain sequence. The antigen is undetermined. The sample comes from a study of cytomegalovirus exposure and HLA in healthy donors. Findings of the study overall: An analysis done earlier found most TCR beta V segments productive about 87% or about 30% of the time. Some TCR beta chains (164 of them) were listed as cytomegalovirus-associated.

Trimming took off 0 bases at V and 12 bases at J, with 12 bases between the two ends. The CDR3 consists of 13 residues. Germline CDR1 is MNHNS and CDR2 is SASEGT. In the PCR, 60 Vbeta and 13 Jbeta primers were used. Repertoires were generated with immunoSEQ multiplex PCR, while TCRdb's copy carries only in-frame clones and drops some. The table shows 95,000 to 110,000 clones, with about 77% occurring only once. The sample was PBMCs. The receptor was derived from a woman aged 18-29 years in good health and CMV-seropositive. The chain has TRBV6-1 and TRBJ1-5, with TRBD1 as a possible D gene (6 bases). CDR3 region: CASSEALGGHQHF. DNA of the CDR3: TGTGCCAGCAGTGAAGCTTTGGGGGGGCACCAGCATTTT.